The sequence of this T cell receptor (beta chain) was determined in a study of T cells in Graves' hyperthyroidism and ophthalmopathy. Comments on this clonotype: Its specificity is unknown. An end of the junction does not agree with germline; a read error may underlie this.

Study-level findings and limits: Blood shared most expanded thyroid clonotypes above 0.001. Ophthalmopathy was told apart from stable hyperthyroidism by a 13 V-J model.

CDR1 and CDR2 (germline): SGHTA, FQGNSA. CDR3 length: 16 residues. RNA transcripts provided the source from which TCR beta CDR3 regions were amplified. HTBI primers were employed in a first-round RT-PCR of the TCR CDR3. TCRdb re-called the multiplex PCR reads through MiXCR, storing one row per CDR3 protein. The sample holds 150,000 to 200,000 distinct CDR3 sequences; 9.4% are singletons and the top ten take approximately 24%. Blood was drawn at first hyperthyroidism diagnosis, before any ophthalmopathy symptoms. The clonotype originates from a woman aged 18-35 years with Graves' hyperthyroidism that later progressed to Graves' ophthalmopathy. Sequencing was performed on blood. V gene TRBV7-2 combines with J gene TRBJ1-6; 9 bases map to TRBD1. CDR3 nucleotide sequence: TGTGCTAGCAGCCAAGAAGGGACAGGGCTGGCTTTACCCCTCCACTTT. Residues: CASSQEGTGLALPLHF.